This TCR beta chain originates from a study of blood T cell repertoires in COVID-19. Turning to the study itself: PBMCs, B-cell-depleted T cells, or T cells provided the cDNA or gDNA that made up the material.

Original processing notes: Estimation of nucleated cell counts relied on the amplification of reference gene primers. The table came from immunoSEQ multiplex PCR; TCRdb's copy has only in-frame clones and leaves some out. The DNA was the basis for D and trimming; V, J and clone size are from that table. The sample yields approximately 53,000 clones, about four fifths seen once. This CDR3 has 15 amino acids. The junction had 6 bases not matched to a gene; V was cut back by 4 bases and J by 7 bases. Germline V CDR1 and CDR2: KGHDR, SFDVKD. Material: peripheral blood. The chain recombines TRBV24-1 with TRBJ2-1, with 10 bases fitting TRBD1. This clonotype was obtained from a woman aged 55-69 years with acute or convalescent COVID-19. CDR3 nucleotides: TGTGCCACCAGTGACCCGGGACAGGGGTCGAATGAGCAGTTCTTC. Translating it yields CATSDPGQGSNEQFF.